This T cell receptor beta chain was sequenced in a study of blood T cells in healthy people across ages. Study results and caveats: The study found TCR beta diversity correlated strongly with naive T cell percentage.

There were healthy Caucasian individuals from Russia, aged roughly 6 to 100, serving as donors. Every sample yielded at least 6.5 million isolated PBMCs. A second PCR, run for roughly 7 to 11 cycles, used a sample-barcoded 5' primer plus a J-beta primer mix. MiXCR was run by TCRdb on the 5' RACE reads, yielding one entry per CDR3 protein. This repertoire shows just under 550,000 distinct CDR3 sequences, more than 20% found once; its top ten account for 8.7%. The CDR3 sequence is 17 residues long. After removal of 0 bases from V and 4 bases from J, the junction contained 11 bases not matched to a gene. CDR1 ENHRY and CDR2 SYGVKD come from the germline V gene. In its sample, this clonotype was seen many times. The antigen remains unidentified. The data also belong to a second study, concerning T cells of mothers and their children.

The origin of this receptor is a boy aged 5-17 years in good health. The chain carries TRBV10-3 and TRBJ2-5, with 7 bases matching TRBD2. Sequencing was done on a sample of blood. CDR3 sequence (DNA): TGTGCCATCAGTGAGTCCCTGTTTGTCAGGGAGGGAGAGACCCAGTACTTC. It specifies CAISESLFVREGETQYF.